These T cell receptor beta chains were read from a single sample in a study of regulatory T cells in long-lasting Graves disease. TCRdb fed the multiplex PCR reads into MiXCR, producing one record per CDR3 protein. The sample includes 200,000 to 250,000 distinct CDR3 sequences, roughly a fifth of them seen just once. These data also featured in a second study, about T cells in Graves' hyperthyroidism and ophthalmopathy.

The sample in question was peripheral blood mononuclear cells (PBMCs), obtained at new diagnosis, from a patient treated with antithyroid drugs. The origin of the receptors is a young woman with Graves disease. The CDR3 runs from the conserved cysteine through the conserved F or W. D genes are given only for firm matches. Size tells how often a clone was seen (once, few, many) or the class of an expanded clone, and some rows leave it out.

V gene: TRBV12-3/TRBV12-4; clone size: many; D gene: .; J gene: TRBJ2-1; CDR3 length: 16; CDR3 protein: CASSPWAGTTYNEQFF; CDR3 DNA: TGTGCCAGCTCCCCCTGGGCGGGAACGACCTACAATGAGCAGTTCTTC
V gene: TRBV2; clone size: .; D gene: .; J gene: TRBJ1-2; CDR3 length: 15; CDR3 protein: CASSELREANYGYTF; CDR3 DNA: TGTGCCAGCAGTGAATTGAGAGAAGCTAACTATGGCTACACCTTC
V gene: TRBV28; clone size: many; D gene: .; J gene: TRBJ2-6; CDR3 length: 16; CDR3 protein: CASRALQGFGANVLTF; CDR3 DNA: TGTGCCAGCAGGGCACTTCAGGGGTTTGGGGCCAACGTCCTGACTTTC
V gene: TRBV7-3; clone size: many; D gene: TRBD1; J gene: TRBJ1-6; CDR3 length: 14; CDR3 protein: CASSPGQHNSPLHF; CDR3 DNA: TGTGCCAGCAGCCCGGGACAGCATAATTCACCCCTCCACTTT
V gene: TRBV6-1; clone size: many; D gene: .; J gene: TRBJ2-5; CDR3 length: 16; CDR3 protein: CASSEELWKGQETQYF; CDR3 DNA: TGTGCCAGCAGTGAAGAACTCTGGAAAGGCCAAGAGACCCAGTACTTC
V gene: TRBV2; clone size: many; D gene: .; J gene: TRBJ1-2; CDR3 length: 14; CDR3 protein: CASSLRDVGRGYTF; CDR3 DNA: TGTGCCAGCAGTCTTCGTGACGTAGGTCGTGGCTACACCTTC
V gene: TRBV28; clone size: many; D gene: TRBD1; J gene: TRBJ2-7; CDR3 length: 13; CDR3 protein: CASRQTGPHEQYF; CDR3 DNA: TGTGCCAGCAGGCAGACAGGGCCCCACGAGCAGTACTTC
V gene: TRBV12-3/TRBV12-4; clone size: once; D gene: .; J gene: TRBJ2-7; CDR3 length: 13; CDR3 protein: CASSYRTPYEQYF; CDR3 DNA: TGTGCCAGCAGTTATCGGACACCATACGAGCAGTACTTC
V gene: TRBV30; clone size: many; D gene: TRBD1; J gene: TRBJ2-7; CDR3 length: 13; CDR3 protein: CAWSDRGAYEQYF; CDR3 DNA: TGTGCCTGGAGTGACAGGGGTGCCTACGAGCAGTACTTC
V gene: TRBV3-1; clone size: .; D gene: TRBD2; J gene: TRBJ2-7; CDR3 length: 14; CDR3 protein: CASSDGLGPYEQYF; CDR3 DNA: TGTGCCAGCAGCGACGGACTAGGACCCTACGAGCAGTACTTC
V gene: TRBV27; clone size: many; D gene: .; J gene: TRBJ2-1; CDR3 length: 14; CDR3 protein: CASSSPHVVNEQFF; CDR3 DNA: TGTGCCAGCAGTTCCCCCCATGTCGTCAATGAGCAGTTCTTC
V gene: TRBV4-1; clone size: once; D gene: TRBD1; J gene: TRBJ1-1; CDR3 length: 17; CDR3 protein: CASSQDLKRDRRRIAFF; CDR3 DNA: TGCGCCAGCAGCCAAGATCTGAAAAGGGACAGGCGAAGGATTGCTTTCTTT
V gene: TRBV24-1; clone size: many; D gene: .; J gene: TRBJ1-2; CDR3 length: 14; CDR3 protein: CATSDYRQSDGYTF; CDR3 DNA: TGTGCCACCAGTGACTACCGGCAGTCAGATGGCTACACCTTC
V gene: TRBV2; clone size: .; D gene: .; J gene: TRBJ2-5; CDR3 length: 14; CDR3 protein: CASSEYRVGETQYF; CDR3 DNA: TGTGCCAGCAGTGAATACAGGGTAGGAGAGACCCAGTACTTC
V gene: TRBV6-2/TRBV6-3; clone size: few; D gene: TRBD1; J gene: TRBJ1-2; CDR3 length: 12; CDR3 protein: CASAGGGYGYTF; CDR3 DNA: TGTGCCAGCGCAGGGGGTGGCTATGGCTACACCTTC
V gene: TRBV11-2; clone size: .; D gene: .; J gene: TRBJ2-1; CDR3 length: 17; CDR3 protein: CASSLGRQLGVYNEQFF; CDR3 DNA: TGTGCCAGCAGCTTAGGAAGACAGTTGGGGGTTTACAATGAGCAGTTCTTC
V gene: TRBV10-2; clone size: many; D gene: .; J gene: TRBJ1-1; CDR3 length: 12; CDR3 protein: CASSESQGRAFF; CDR3 DNA: TGCGCCAGCAGTGAGTCACAAGGGCGGGCTTTCTTT
V gene: TRBV19; clone size: many; D gene: TRBD1; J gene: TRBJ2-6; CDR3 length: 17; CDR3 protein: CASSGTGTPLGANVLTF; CDR3 DNA: TGTGCCAGTAGCGGGACAGGGACCCCTCTTGGGGCCAACGTCCTGACTTTC
V gene: TRBV2; clone size: few; D gene: TRBD1; J gene: TRBJ2-2; CDR3 length: 15; CDR3 protein: CASSRTGAPTGELFF; CDR3 DNA: TGTGCCAGCAGTAGGACAGGGGCACCGACCGGGGAGCTGTTTTTT
V gene: TRBV30; clone size: .; D gene: .; J gene: TRBJ1-4; CDR3 length: 15; CDR3 protein: CAWSDWGGANEKLFF; CDR3 DNA: TGTGCCTGGAGCGACTGGGGGGGGGCTAATGAAAAACTGTTTTTT
V gene: TRBV18; clone size: many; D gene: .; J gene: TRBJ1-4; CDR3 length: 15; CDR3 protein: CASSPDRESREKLFF; CDR3 DNA: TGTGCCAGCTCACCGGATCGGGAAAGTCGAGAAAAACTGTTTTTT